This T cell receptor beta chain was recovered during a study of high-grade serous ovarian cancer treatment subgroups. Study at large: On average, approximately 14,000 reads and 7,494 unique TCR beta rearrangements were obtained per sample.

Trimming took 5 bases from V and 3 from J; bases not matched to a gene: 5. From germline, CDR1 is SGHRS and CDR2 YFSETQ. The CDR3 runs 14 residues. Tumor samples were taken before definitive surgery or chemotherapy. Measured with immunoSEQ multiplex PCR; TCRdb has only the in-frame clones, and not every one. The table lists about 12,000 clones, around 90% of them singletons, with 2.5% to 3.5% in the top ten. About this clone itself: Its antigen is not identified.

Findings and caveats of the study: Repertoire analysis covered CDR3 alone, not CDR1 or CDR2. Same-patient tumor repertoires overlapped at roughly 0.095 to 0.8; different patients barely overlapped. Bulk tumor TCR sequencing gave no spatial information.

Sequences were obtained from tumor tissue. This rearrangement joins TRBV5-1 to TRBJ1-1; 9 nucleotides match TRBD1. This receptor was obtained from a human donor with high-grade serous ovarian cancer. CDR3 coding DNA: TGCGCCAGCAGGACCGGGACAGGGTACACTGAAGCTTTCTTT. This codes for CASRTGTGYTEAFF.